These 22 T cell receptor beta chains came from one sample sequenced in a study of T cells after yellow fever vaccination. TCRdb redid the calling of the 5' RACE reads with MiXCR, one entry per CDR3 protein. The sample records about 73,000 distinct CDR3 sequences, just under 8% being singletons. This sample comprised CD8+ T cells sorted from PBMCs, obtained on the day of the yellow fever booster vaccination. The receptor source for this set is a young man who received the YFV17D yellow fever vaccine.

The table lists this clonotype with a few counts. V is TRBV7-6 and J is TRBJ1-2; possibly TRBD1 for D (6 bases). V was pared by 6 bases and J by 1 base, with 12 bases between. Germline lookup yields CDR1 SGHVS and CDR2 FNYEAQ. The length of the CDR3 is 14 residues. CDR3 sequence (DNA): TGTGCCAGCAGTCCTGGGGGGCGTAACTATGGCTACACCTTC. Protein product: CASSPGGRNYGYTF.

J is TRBJ2-2 and V is TRBV9; 7 nucleotides line up with TRBD2. Per germline, CDR1 SGDLS and CDR2 YYNGEE. The ends lost 4 bases at V and 3 bases at J; junction bases unmatched: 6. The CDR3 spans 15 residues. The CDR3 nucleotides are TGTGCCAGCAGCCCGGGGGGACTGCACACCGGGGAGCTGTTTTTT. Protein sequence: CASSPGGLHTGELFF.

Concerning this clonotype itself: The junction shows a germline mismatch at one end, possibly a read error. V is TRBV7-2 and J is TRBJ2-5; 8 bases are shared with TRBD2. Germline lookup yields CDR1 SGHTA and CDR2 FQGNSA. The CDR3 has 17 amino acids. For the CDR3, the DNA is TGTGTCAGCAGCTTAGGGCTGAGCGGGAGCCTCCAAGAGACCCAGTACTTC. It is translated as CVSSLGLSGSLQETQYF. Full variable domain (remainder filled in from reference TRBV7-2 and TRBJ2-5): GAGVSQSPSNKVTEKGKDVELRCDPISGHTALYWYRQSLGQGLEFLIYFQGNSAPDKSGLPSDRFSAERTGGSVSTLTIQRTQQEDSAVYLCVSSLGLSGSLQETQYFGPGTRLLVL.

At least ten counts were recorded for this clonotype. The chain recombines TRBV4-3 with TRBJ2-4; 7 bases match TRBD1. This CDR3 is built from 12 residues. J lost 12 bases, V lost 0 bases, and 2 bases had no gene match. CDR1 LGHNA and CDR2 YSLEER come from the germline V gene. CDR3 amino acids: CASSQDDRDQYF. The CDR3 coding sequence is TGCGCCAGCAGCCAAGATGACAGGGATCAGTACTTC.

This sequence joins TRBV24-1 and TRBJ2-1, with TRBD2 matching over 15 bases. Germline lookup yields CDR1 KGHDR and CDR2 SFDVKD. This CDR3 spans 22 amino acids. With V trimmed by 1 base and J by 0 bases, 12 bases remained unmatched. In nucleotides, the CDR3 is TGTGCCACCAGTGATTTACCCCGGACTAGCGGGAGGGGGGGTGGCTCCTACAATGAGCAGTTCTTC. The encoded protein is CATSDLPRTSGRGGGSYNEQFF.

The rearrangement uses TRBV6-5 and TRBJ2-7; 12 nucleotides line up with TRBD2. The V gene's germline CDR1 is MNHEY and CDR2 SVGAGI. The CDR3 runs 14 residues. After removal of 4 bases from V and 3 bases from J, the junction contained 1 base not matched to a gene. CDR3 amino acids: CASSWTSGDYEQYF. The DNA of the CDR3 is TGTGCCAGCAGTTGGACTAGCGGGGACTACGAGCAGTACTTC.

This clonotype has more than one count but fewer than ten. This sequence joins TRBV3-1 and TRBJ2-2; D not resolved. Per germline, CDR1 LGHDT and CDR2 YNNKEL (reference sequence). The CDR3 covers 17 residues. V was trimmed by 0 bases and J by 8 bases, leaving 19 bases between them. CDR3 DNA sequence: TGTGCCAGCAGCCAAGAAACGCAAATCTTCCGGTTAGGGGAGCTGTTTTTT. Residues: CASSQETQIFRLGELFF.

The sample holds a few counts of this clonotype. The chain uses TRBV28 and TRBJ2-3; tentatively, D is TRBD1 or TRBD2 (6 bases each). Germline V gene lookup returns CDR1 MDHEN and CDR2 SYDVKM. V lost 2 bases to trimming and J lost 6 bases, with 18 bases between them. This CDR3 is built from 16 residues. CDR3 sequence reads: CASSLRGAPLPDTQYF. CDR3 DNA: TGTGCCAGCAGTTTAAGGGGGGCCCCTCTACCCGATACGCAGTATTTT.

This clonotype has only a few counts. The J gene is TRBJ2-7, the V gene TRBV27, with D perhaps TRBD2 (5 bases). The CDR3 spans 13 residues. V lost 2 bases and J lost 1, with 6 bases in between. Germline V lookup: CDR1 MNHEY, CDR2 SMNVEV (reference sequence). CDR3 in DNA: TGTGCCAGCAGTTTAACTAGGTCCTACGAGCAGTACTTC. It yields the protein CASSLTRSYEQYF.

In its sample, this clonotype was seen a few times. This chain links TRBV6-1 with TRBJ2-1, with 7 bases matching TRBD2. Trimming at V came to 3 bases and at J to 5 bases, leaving 4 bases not matched to a gene. There are 14 residues in the CDR3. Germline assignment: CDR1 MNHNS and CDR2 SASEGT. The CDR3 DNA reads as TGTGCCAGCAGTGAGGGACTAACAAACAATGAGCAGTTCTTC. This sequence encodes CASSEGLTNNEQFF.

This clonotype was seen a handful of times. This chain uses TRBV6-5 with TRBJ2-1, with 7 bases identical to TRBD2. The V segment lost 0 bases and the J segment 0 bases; nucleotides outside the gene matches: 5. This CDR3 contains 17 residues. CDR1 and CDR2 from the germline V gene are MNHEY and SVGAGI. This CDR3 is CASSYSIAGYSYNEQFF. The CDR3 region has the DNA TGTGCCAGCAGTTACTCGATAGCGGGTTACTCCTACAATGAGCAGTTCTTC.

This clonotype was picked up many times. The chain carries TRBV5-1 and TRBJ2-7; perhaps TRBD1 as D (7 bases). V was pared by 3 bases and J by 0 bases, with 10 bases between. Germline-derived CDR1 and CDR2 are SGHRS and YFSETQ. There are 14 residues in the CDR3. As DNA, the CDR3 is TGCGCCAGCAGCTCAGGGGGGAACTCCTACGAGCAGTACTTC. Protein product: CASSSGGNSYEQYF. Supplemented by reference TRBV5-1 and TRBJ2-7, the full variable domain reads KAGVTQTPRYLIKTRGQQVTLSCSPISGHRSVSWYQQTPGQGLQFLFEYFSETQRNKGNFPGRFSGRQFSNSRSEMNVSTLELGDSALYLCASSSGGNSYEQYFGPGTRLTVT.

The chain recombines TRBV11-2 with TRBJ2-7; D gene uncertain. Germline V gene data show CDR1 as SGHAT and CDR2 as FQNNGV. The CDR3 sequence is 14 residues long. V lost 5 bases to trimming and J lost 3 bases, with 14 bases between them. For the CDR3, the DNA is TGTGCCAGCAGCGGCCGCGGAGCCAACTACGAGCAGTACTTC. It yields the protein CASSGRGANYEQYF.

This clonotype was observed a handful of times. The DNA of the CDR3 is TGTGCCAGCAGCTTATTTGAGAACACTGAAGCTTTCTTT. Translating gives CASSLFENTEAFF. This sequence joins TRBV5-5 and TRBJ1-1; no firm D call. Germline V CDR1 and CDR2: SGHKS, YYEKEE (reference sequence). The CDR3 has 13 residues. The ends were cut back, 2 bases at V and 1 base at J, with 6 bases in the middle.

This clonotype occurred many times. This chain joins TRBV29-1 and TRBJ2-2, with 7 bases lining up with TRBD2. There are 12 residues in the CDR3. Germline lookup yields CDR1 SQVTM and CDR2 ANQGSEA. Losses at the gene ends were 2 bases for V and 7 bases for J; bases not matched to a gene: 1. The DNA for the CDR3 is TGCAGCGTTGAACAGCGGGGCGGGGAGCTGTTTTTT. It yields the protein CSVEQRGGELFF.

The chain employs TRBV7-9 and TRBJ2-2, with 10 bases matching TRBD2. Germline loops: CDR1 SEHNR, CDR2 FQNEAQ (reference sequence). This CDR3 has 19 amino acids. V gave up 4 bases and J gave up 2 bases; unmatched junction bases: 13. CDR3 coding DNA: TGTGCCAGCAGCTACCTAGCGGGAGTCCCGCCCGGCAACACCGGGGAGCTGTTTTTT. It specifies CASSYLAGVPPGNTGELFF.

The table lists this clonotype with many counts. The chain couples TRBV24-1 to TRBJ2-1; the D call may be TRBD1 or TRBD2 (6 bases each). CDR1 is KGHDR, CDR2 SFDVKD, per germline. V was pared by 0 bases and J by 6 bases, with 8 bases between. The CDR3 has 14 amino acids. The CDR3 reads CATSDLGGLNEQFF. The CDR3 DNA sequence: TGTGCCACCAGTGATTTGGGGGGGCTCAATGAGCAGTTCTTC.

The chain uses TRBV19 and TRBJ1-1, with a weak D call TRBD1 (5 bases). The CDR3 loop spans 13 amino acids. V was cut by 5 bases and J by 4 bases, with 11 bases left in between. Germline V gene data show CDR1 as LNHDA and CDR2 as SQIVND (reference sequence). The DNA for the CDR3 is TGTGCCAGTAGTGTGGGGACCGTCACTGAAGCTTTCTTT. It codes for CASSVGTVTEAFF.

The table lists this clonotype with a few counts. The chain carries TRBV2 and TRBJ2-3; tentatively, D is TRBD2 (5 bases). Deletions cut 6 bases from V and 4 bases from J, with 14 bases between. The CDR3 covers 14 residues. Germline CDR1 and CDR2: SNHLY and FYNNEI. The CDR3 loop is CASSPPGIPDTQYF. The CDR3 DNA is TGTGCCAGCAGCCCTCCCGGGATCCCAGATACGCAGTATTTT.

The rearrangement uses TRBV20-1 and TRBJ2-3; TRBD2 matches 7 bases. Per germline, CDR1 DFQATT and CDR2 SNEGSKA (reference sequence). J lost 2 bases, V lost 0 bases, and 5 bases had no gene match. The CDR3 contains 15 residues. CDR3 bases: TGCAGTGCTAGAGAGGCTAGCGGTCTCACAGATACGCAGTATTTT. It encodes CSAREASGLTDTQYF.

This chain links TRBV12-3 or TRBV12-4 with TRBJ2-1; D ambiguous. This CDR3 has 12 residues. V was clipped by 3 bases and J by 9 bases, with 9 bases between them. DNA for the CDR3: TGTGCCAGCAGTTTTTGGATAGGTGAGCAGTTCTTC. This translates into CASSFWIGEQFF.

This clonotype turned up a few times. The chain employs TRBV19 and TRBJ2-1, with D hard to call. Trimming took 1 base from V and 1 from J, leaving 8 bases between them. This CDR3 spans 15 amino acids. Germline CDR1 LNHDA, CDR2 SQIVND (reference sequence). The CDR3 DNA reads as TGTGCCAGTAGTATAGTACCCGATTCCTACAATGAGCAGTTCTTC. Residues: CASSIVPDSYNEQFF.